One sample yielded the 10 T cell receptor beta chains listed below, sequenced in a study of blood T cell repertoires in COVID-19. TCRdb's table, derived via immunoSEQ multiplex PCR, lists solely in-frame clones and lacks some. The sample shows under 300,000 clones, 75% to 90% of them seen only once. Specimen: PBMCs or T cells enriched from blood (not recorded which). The receptors stem from a woman between 45 and 65 years old who had recovered from COVID-19.

The chain carries TRBV5-8 and TRBJ1-2; the match to TRBD1 covers 7 bases. Unmatched junction bases numbered 2, after V lost 4 bases and J lost 5 bases. Germline CDR1 and CDR2: SGHTS and YDEGEE. CDR3 length equals 12 residues. The CDR3 loop reads CASSRGQYGYTF. In DNA, the CDR3 is TGTGCCAGCAGCCGGGGACAGTATGGCTACACCTTC.

This clone was recorded a few times. Other nucleotide sequences from this sample produce the same CDR3. The rearrangement uses TRBV28 and TRBJ1-2, with 10 bases lining up with TRBD1. V lost 6 bases to trimming and J lost 7 bases; unmatched junction nucleotides: 5. Germline CDR1 reads MDHEN; CDR2 reads SYDVKM. This CDR3 region has 13 residues. In DNA, the CDR3 is TGTGCCAGCAGCCTGGACAGGGGGACTGGCTACACCTTC. As protein: CASSLDRGTGYTF.

The chain recombines TRBV4-1 with TRBJ2-3; 10 nucleotides match TRBD2. J gave up 3 bases and V 0 bases, and 9 bases lay outside the gene matches. Looked up from germline, CDR1 is MGHRA and CDR2 is YSYEKL. The CDR3 contains 18 residues. CDR3 sequence (DNA): TGCGCCAGCAGCCAAGATCCGCTAGCGGGAGATAGGACAGATACGCAGTATTTT. This gives the protein CASSQDPLAGDRTDTQYF.

A few counts support this clone. V is TRBV28 and J is TRBJ2-1, with 8 positions matching TRBD2. With V trimmed by 7 bases and J by 2 bases, 7 bases remained unmatched. Germline loops: CDR1 MDHEN, CDR2 SYDVKM. The CDR3 spans 15 residues. The CDR3 reads CASMRAGGTYNEQFF. In nucleotides, the CDR3 is TGTGCCAGCATGAGGGCGGGAGGTACCTACAATGAGCAGTTCTTC.

This clone was recorded only once. V is TRBV19 and J is TRBJ1-6; perhaps TRBD1 as D (6 bases). The germline gives CDR1 LNHDA, CDR2 SQIVND (reference sequence). This CDR3 has 15 amino acids. V lost 7 bases and J lost 3, with 13 bases in between. The CDR3 region has the DNA TGTGCCAGTACAAAGACAGGCGTCTATAATTCACCCCTCCACTTT. It codes for CASTKTGVYNSPLHF.

J is TRBJ2-3 and V is TRBV6-5, with TRBD2 as a possible D gene (6 bases). V was pared by 5 bases and J by 2 bases, with 14 bases between. From germline, CDR1 is MNHEY and CDR2 SVGAGI. The CDR3 totals 15 residues. CDR3 bases: TGTGCCAGCAGTACCGGGACTTCCAACACAGATACGCAGTATTTT. Translation gives CASSTGTSNTDTQYF.

The DNA for the CDR3 is TGTGCCAGCAGCTCTTCTCCCTCCGTGTGGGCTCACGAGCAGTACTTC. Translated: CASSSSPSVWAHEQYF. V usage is TRBV28 and J usage is TRBJ2-7, with D hard to call. Trimming shortened V by 6 bases and J by 5 bases, and 23 bases separated the two germline ends. The CDR3 contains 16 residues. Germline-derived CDR1 and CDR2 are MDHEN and SYDVKM.

This clone has only a few counts. The sample carries other DNA sequences with the same CDR3. V is TRBV6-5 and J is TRBJ1-2; weak D call: TRBD1 (5 bases). CDR3 length: 13 amino acids. V gave up 0 bases and J gave up 4 bases, with 6 bases separating them. Germline values: CDR1 MNHEY, CDR2 SVGAGI. The CDR3 protein is CASSYSGVYGYTF. In nucleotides, the CDR3 is TGTGCCAGCAGTTACTCAGGGGTCTATGGCTACACCTTC.

This clone has only one observation. The chain couples TRBV11-2 to TRBJ2-1, with unresolved D. The CDR3 runs 13 residues. Germline CDR1 SGHAT, CDR2 FQNNGV. V was shortened by 2 bases and J by 6 bases, with 8 bases between the two germline ends. The CDR3 loop is CASSLMFINEQFF. The CDR3 region has the DNA TGTGCCAGCAGCTTAATGTTTATCAATGAGCAGTTCTTC.

The chain combines TRBV3-1 (or the pseudogene TRBV3-2) with TRBJ2-1; 12 bases agree with TRBD2. J was trimmed by 3 bases and V by 4 bases; bases with no gene match: 4. The length of the CDR3 is 16 residues. Germline lookup yields CDR1 LGHDT and CDR2 YNNKEL (reference sequence). CDR3 in amino acids: CASSPGLAGNYNEQFF. As DNA, the CDR3 is TGTGCCAGCAGCCCCGGACTAGCGGGGAACTACAATGAGCAGTTCTTC.